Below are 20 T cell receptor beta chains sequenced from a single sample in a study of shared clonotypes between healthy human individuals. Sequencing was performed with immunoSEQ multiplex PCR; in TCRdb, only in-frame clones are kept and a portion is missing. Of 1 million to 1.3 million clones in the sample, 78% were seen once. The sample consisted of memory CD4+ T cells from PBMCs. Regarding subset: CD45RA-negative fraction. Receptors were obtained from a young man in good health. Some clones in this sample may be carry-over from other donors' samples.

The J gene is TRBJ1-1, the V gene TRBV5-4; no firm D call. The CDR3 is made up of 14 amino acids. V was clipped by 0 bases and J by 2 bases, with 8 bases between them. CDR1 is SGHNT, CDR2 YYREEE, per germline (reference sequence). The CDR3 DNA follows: TGTGCCAGCAGCTTGGCATCAAGTAACACTGAAGCTTTCTTT. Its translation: CASSLASSNTEAFF.

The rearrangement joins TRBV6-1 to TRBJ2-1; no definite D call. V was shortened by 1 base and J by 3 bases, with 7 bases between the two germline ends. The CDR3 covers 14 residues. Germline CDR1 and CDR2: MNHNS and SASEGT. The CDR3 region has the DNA TGTGCCAGCAGTGAAGTCCAGGACTACAATGAGCAGTTCTTC. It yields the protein CASSEVQDYNEQFF.

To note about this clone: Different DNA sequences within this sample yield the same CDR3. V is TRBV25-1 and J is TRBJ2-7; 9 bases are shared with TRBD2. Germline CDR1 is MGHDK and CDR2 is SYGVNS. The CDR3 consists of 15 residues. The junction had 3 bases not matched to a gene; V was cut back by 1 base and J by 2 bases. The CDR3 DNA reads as TGTGCCAGCAGTGAATCGAGCGGGAGGCCCTACGAGCAGTACTTC. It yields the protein CASSESSGRPYEQYF.

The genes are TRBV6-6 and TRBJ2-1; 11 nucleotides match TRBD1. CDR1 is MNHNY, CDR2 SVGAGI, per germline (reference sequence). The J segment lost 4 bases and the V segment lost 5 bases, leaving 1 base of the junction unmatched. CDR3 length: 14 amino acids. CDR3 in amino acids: CASSGQGAYNEQFF. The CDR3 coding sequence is TGTGCCAGCAGTGGACAGGGGGCTTACAATGAGCAGTTCTTC.

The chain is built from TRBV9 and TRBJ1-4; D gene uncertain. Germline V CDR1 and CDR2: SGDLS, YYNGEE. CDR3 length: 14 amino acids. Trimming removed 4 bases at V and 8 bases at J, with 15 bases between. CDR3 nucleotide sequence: TGTGCCAGCAGCCCCTGGAGGACCGGGGAAAAACTGTTTTTT. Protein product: CASSPWRTGEKLFF.

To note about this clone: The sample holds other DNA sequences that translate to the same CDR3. The DNA for the CDR3 is TGCGCCAGCAGCTTGGGGGAGGGACTCACAGATACGCAGTATTTT. Protein sequence: CASSLGEGLTDTQYF. The V and J genes are TRBV5-1 and TRBJ2-3, with TRBD2 matching over 7 bases. Losses at the gene ends were 0 bases for V and 2 bases for J; bases not matched to a gene: 3. CDR3 length equals 15 residues. The germline V gene has CDR1 SGHRS and CDR2 YFSETQ.

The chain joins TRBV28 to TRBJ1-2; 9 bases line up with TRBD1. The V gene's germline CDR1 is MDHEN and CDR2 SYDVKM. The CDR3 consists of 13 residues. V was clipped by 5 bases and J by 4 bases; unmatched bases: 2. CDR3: CASSRDRVYGYTF. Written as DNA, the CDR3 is TGTGCCAGCAGTCGGGACAGGGTCTATGGCTACACCTTC.

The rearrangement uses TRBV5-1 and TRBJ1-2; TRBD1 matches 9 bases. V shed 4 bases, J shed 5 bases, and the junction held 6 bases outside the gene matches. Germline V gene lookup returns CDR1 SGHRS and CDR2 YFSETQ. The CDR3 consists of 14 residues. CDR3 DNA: TGCGCCAGCAGCCGGACAGGGGTTCAATATGGCTACACCTTC. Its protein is CASSRTGVQYGYTF. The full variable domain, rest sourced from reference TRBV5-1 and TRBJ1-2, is KAGVTQTPRYLIKTRGQQVTLSCSPISGHRSVSWYQQTPGQGLQFLFEYFSETQRNKGNFPGRFSGRQFSNSRSEMNVSTLELGDSALYLCASSRTGVQYGYTFGSGTRLTVV.

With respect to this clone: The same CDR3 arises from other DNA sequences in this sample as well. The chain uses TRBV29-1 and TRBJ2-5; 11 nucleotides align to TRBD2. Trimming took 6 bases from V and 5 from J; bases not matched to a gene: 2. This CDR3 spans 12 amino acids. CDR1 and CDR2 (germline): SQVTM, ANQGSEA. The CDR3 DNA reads TGCAGCGTAACTAGCGGGAGTGAGACCCAGTACTTC. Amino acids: CSVTSGSETQYF. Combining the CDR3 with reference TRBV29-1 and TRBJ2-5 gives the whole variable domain SAVISQKPSRDICQRGTSLTIQCQVDSQVTMMFWYRQQPGQSLTLIATANQGSEATYESGFVIDKFPISRPNLTFSTLTVSNMSPEDSSIYLCSVTSGSETQYFGPGTRLLVL.

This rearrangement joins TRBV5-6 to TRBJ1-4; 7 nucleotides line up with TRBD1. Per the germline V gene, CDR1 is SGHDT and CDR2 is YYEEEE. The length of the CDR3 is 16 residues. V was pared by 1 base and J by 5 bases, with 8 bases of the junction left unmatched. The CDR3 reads CASSLWGDSGNEKLFF. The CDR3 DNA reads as TGTGCCAGCAGCTTGTGGGGGGACAGCGGGAATGAAAAACTGTTTTTT. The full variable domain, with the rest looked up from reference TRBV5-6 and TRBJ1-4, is DAGVTQSPTHLIKTRGQQVTLRCSPKSGHDTVSWYQQALGQGPQFIFQYYEEEERQRGNFPDRFSGHQFPNYSSELNVNALLLGDSALYLCASSLWGDSGNEKLFFGSGTQLSVL.

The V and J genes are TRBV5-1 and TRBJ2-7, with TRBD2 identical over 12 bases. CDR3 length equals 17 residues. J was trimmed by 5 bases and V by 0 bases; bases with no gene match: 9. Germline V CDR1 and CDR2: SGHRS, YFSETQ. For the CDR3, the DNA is TGCGCCAGCAGCTTGGGGGCTAGCGGGAGGGCCGCGGACGAGCAGTACTTC. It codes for CASSLGASGRAADEQYF.

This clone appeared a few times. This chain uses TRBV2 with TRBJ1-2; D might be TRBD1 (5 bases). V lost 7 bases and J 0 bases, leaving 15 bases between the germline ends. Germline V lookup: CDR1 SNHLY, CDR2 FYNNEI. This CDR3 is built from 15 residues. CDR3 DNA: TGTGCCAGCACCCCAGGGTATACGGCTAACTATGGCTACACCTTC. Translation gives CASTPGYTANYGYTF.

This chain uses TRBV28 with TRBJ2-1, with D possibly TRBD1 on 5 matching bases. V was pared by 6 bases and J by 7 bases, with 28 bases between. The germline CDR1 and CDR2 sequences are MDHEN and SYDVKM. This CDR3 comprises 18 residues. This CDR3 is CASSRDGLGREGLNEQFF. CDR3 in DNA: TGTGCCAGCAGCCGAGATGGTTTGGGCAGGGAAGGGTTGAATGAGCAGTTCTTC.

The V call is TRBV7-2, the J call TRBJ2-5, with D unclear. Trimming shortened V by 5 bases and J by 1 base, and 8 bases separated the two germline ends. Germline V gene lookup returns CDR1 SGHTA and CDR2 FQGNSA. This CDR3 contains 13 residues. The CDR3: CASSGRAQETQYF. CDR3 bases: TGTGCCAGCAGCGGCCGGGCCCAAGAGACCCAGTACTTC.

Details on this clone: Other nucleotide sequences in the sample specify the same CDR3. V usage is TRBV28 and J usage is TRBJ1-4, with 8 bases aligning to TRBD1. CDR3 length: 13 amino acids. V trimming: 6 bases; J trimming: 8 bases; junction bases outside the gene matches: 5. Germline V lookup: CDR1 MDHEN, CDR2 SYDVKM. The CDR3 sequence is CASSVTGVEKLFF. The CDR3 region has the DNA TGTGCCAGCAGCGTGACAGGGGTCGAAAAACTGTTTTTT.

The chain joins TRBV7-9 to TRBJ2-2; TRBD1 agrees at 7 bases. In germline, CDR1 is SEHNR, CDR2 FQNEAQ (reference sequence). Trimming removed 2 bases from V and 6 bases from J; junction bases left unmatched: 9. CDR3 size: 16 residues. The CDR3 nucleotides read TGTGCCAGCAGCTTACTCGGACAGGCGTTACCCGGGGAGCTGTTTTTT. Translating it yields CASSLLGQALPGELFF.

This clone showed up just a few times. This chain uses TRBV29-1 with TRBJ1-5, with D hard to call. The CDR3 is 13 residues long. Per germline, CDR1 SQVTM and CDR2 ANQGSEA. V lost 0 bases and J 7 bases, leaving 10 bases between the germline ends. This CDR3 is CSVEERPGQPQHF. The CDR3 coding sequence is TGCAGCGTTGAAGAAAGACCCGGACAGCCCCAGCATTTT.

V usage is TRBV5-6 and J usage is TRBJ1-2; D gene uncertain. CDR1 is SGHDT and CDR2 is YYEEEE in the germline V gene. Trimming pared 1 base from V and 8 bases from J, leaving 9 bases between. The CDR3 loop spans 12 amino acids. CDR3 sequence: CASSLRLGGYTF. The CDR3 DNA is TGTGCCAGCAGCTTGCGGTTAGGGGGCTACACCTTC.

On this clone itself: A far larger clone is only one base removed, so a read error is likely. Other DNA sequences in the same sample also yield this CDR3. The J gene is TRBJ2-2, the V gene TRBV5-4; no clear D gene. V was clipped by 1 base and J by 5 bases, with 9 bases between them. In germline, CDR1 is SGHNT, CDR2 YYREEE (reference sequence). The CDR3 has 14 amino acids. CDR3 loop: CASSLNAGTGELFF. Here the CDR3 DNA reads TGTGCCAGCAGCTTGAATGCAGGTACCGGGGAGCTGTTTTTT.

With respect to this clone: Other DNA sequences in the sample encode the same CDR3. The CDR3 DNA reads as TGTGCCAGCAGTCCAGGGGCTGGGGCCAACGTCCTGACTTTC. It is translated as CASSPGAGANVLTF. This sequence joins TRBV28 and TRBJ2-6; a weak D match, TRBD1 (6 bases). Deletions cut 5 bases from V and 2 bases from J, with 7 bases between. The CDR3 spans 14 residues. Germline V gives CDR1 MDHEN, CDR2 SYDVKM.